The following is a T cell receptor (beta chain) sequence with its context. Its antigen remains unknown. CDR1 and CDR2 from the germline V gene are MDHEN and SYDVKM. The germline V and J ends were trimmed by 5 bases and 0 bases, with 14 bases remaining between them. The CDR3 length is 15 residues. This record belongs to a study of T cell responses to AZD1222 COVID-19 vaccine. General observations from the study: Clonal diversity was possibly underestimated, and the donors were mostly white British, with more females. Repertoire collection took place solely once the T cell response had peaked. Seropositive status at baseline applied to only five or six AZD1222 recipients. CD4 TCRs covered the whole spike, strongest at regions 160-218 and 743-854.

Some clones are missing from TCRdb's copy, which holds only in-frame ones; the method was immunoSEQ multiplex PCR. The profile shows around 81,000 clones, around four fifths of them singletons. This receptor was taken from an adult in good health. The V call is TRBV28, the J call TRBJ2-7; D tentatively reads TRBD1 or TRBD2 (5 bases each). The specimen comprised peripheral blood, sampled on day 0 of AZD1222 vaccination. DNA for the CDR3: TGTGCCAGCAGTGGCGCCGGGACGGGCTCCTACGAGCAGTACTTC. Its protein product is CASSGAGTGSYEQYF. Using reference TRBV28 and TRBJ2-7 for the parts outside the CDR3, the full variable domain is DVKVTQSSRYLVKRTGEKVFLECVQDMDHENMFWYRQDPGLGLRLIYFSYDVKMKEKGDIPEGYSVSREKKERFSLILESASTNQTSMYLCASSGAGTGSYEQYFGPGTRLTVT.